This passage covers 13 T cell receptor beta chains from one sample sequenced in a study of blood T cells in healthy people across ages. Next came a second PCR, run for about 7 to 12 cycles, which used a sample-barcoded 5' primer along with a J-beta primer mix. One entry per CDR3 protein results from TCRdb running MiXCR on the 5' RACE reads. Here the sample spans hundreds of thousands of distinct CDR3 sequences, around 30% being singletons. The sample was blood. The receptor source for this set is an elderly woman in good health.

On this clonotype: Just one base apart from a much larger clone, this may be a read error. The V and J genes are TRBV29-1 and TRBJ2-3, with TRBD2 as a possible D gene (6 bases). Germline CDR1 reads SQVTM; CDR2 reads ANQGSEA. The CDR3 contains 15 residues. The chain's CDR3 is CSAGGAGYGTDTRYF. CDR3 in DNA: TGCAGCGCTGGAGGGGCAGGGTATGGCACAGATACGCGGTATTTT.

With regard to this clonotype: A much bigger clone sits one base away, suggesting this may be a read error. The chain's CDR3 is CSARAMGRSYNEQYF. CDR3 nucleotide sequence: TGCAGTGCTAGAGCTATGGGGAGGTCCTACAATGAGCAGTACTTC. The chain recombines TRBV20-1 with TRBJ2-1; TRBD2 might be the D (6 bases). TRBJ2-7 explains the end of the DNA better; the J call may be wrong. The CDR3 runs to 15 residues. Germline values: CDR1 DFQATT, CDR2 SNEGSKA (reference sequence).

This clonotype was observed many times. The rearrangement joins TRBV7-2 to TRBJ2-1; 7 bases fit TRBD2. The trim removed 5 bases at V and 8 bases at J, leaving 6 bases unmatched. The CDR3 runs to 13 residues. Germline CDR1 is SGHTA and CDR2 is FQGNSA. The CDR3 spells CASSVKRGYEQFF. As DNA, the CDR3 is TGTGCCAGCAGCGTAAAGCGGGGATATGAGCAGTTCTTC. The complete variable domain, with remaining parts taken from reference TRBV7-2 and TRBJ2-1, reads GAGVSQSPSNKVTEKGKDVELRCDPISGHTALYWYRQSLGQGLEFLIYFQGNSAPDKSGLPSDRFSAERTGGSVSTLTIQRTQQEDSAVYLCASSVKRGYEQFFGPGTRLTVL.

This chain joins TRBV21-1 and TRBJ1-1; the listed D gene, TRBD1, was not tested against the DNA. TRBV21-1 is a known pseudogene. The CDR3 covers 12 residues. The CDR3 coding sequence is TGTGCCAAACCGGGACAGGGCGGAGAAGCTTTCTTT. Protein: CAKPGQGGEAFF.

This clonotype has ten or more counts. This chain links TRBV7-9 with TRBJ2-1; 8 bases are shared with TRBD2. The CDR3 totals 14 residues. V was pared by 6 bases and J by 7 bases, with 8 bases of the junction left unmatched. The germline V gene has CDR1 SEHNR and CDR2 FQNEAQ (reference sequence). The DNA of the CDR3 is TGTGCCAGCAGTCACGGGACTAGGAATAATGAGCAGTTCTTC. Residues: CASSHGTRNNEQFF.

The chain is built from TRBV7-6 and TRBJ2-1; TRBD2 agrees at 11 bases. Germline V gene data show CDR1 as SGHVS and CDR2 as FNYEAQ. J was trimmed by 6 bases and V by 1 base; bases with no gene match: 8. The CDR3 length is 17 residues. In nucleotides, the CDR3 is TGTGCCAGCAGCTTAGAGTTAGTCGGACTAGCGGGCAATGAGCAGTTCTTC. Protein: CASSLELVGLAGNEQFF.

The CDR3 loop reads CSARAPGLAGRNTGELFF. The CDR3 DNA reads TGCAGTGCTAGAGCACCCGGACTAGCGGGGCGGAACACCGGGGAGCTGTTTTTT. This chain joins TRBV20-1 and TRBJ2-2; 12 nucleotides agree with TRBD2. CDR1 and CDR2 from the germline V gene are DFQATT and SNEGSKA (reference sequence). V trimming: 1 base; J trimming: 1 base; junction bases outside the gene matches: 7. CDR3 length equals 18 residues.

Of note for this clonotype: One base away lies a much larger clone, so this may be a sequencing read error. CDR3 DNA: TGTGCCAGCAGCCGCCGACAGGACATCGGGGAGCTGTTTTTT. Translation gives CASSRRQDIGELFF. The genes are TRBV7-2 and TRBJ2-2; a weak D match, TRBD1 (6 bases). CDR1 and CDR2 from the germline V gene are SGHTA and FQGNSA. The CDR3 spans 14 residues. Trimming took 5 bases from V and 7 from J, leaving 14 bases between them.

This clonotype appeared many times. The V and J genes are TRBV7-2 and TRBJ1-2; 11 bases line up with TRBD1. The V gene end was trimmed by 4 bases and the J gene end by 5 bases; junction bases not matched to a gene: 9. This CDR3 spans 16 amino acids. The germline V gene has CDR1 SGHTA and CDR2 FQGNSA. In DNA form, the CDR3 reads TGTGCCAGCAGCTCGGGTGGACAGGGGGCGAGTTATGGCTACACCTTC. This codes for CASSSGGQGASYGYTF.

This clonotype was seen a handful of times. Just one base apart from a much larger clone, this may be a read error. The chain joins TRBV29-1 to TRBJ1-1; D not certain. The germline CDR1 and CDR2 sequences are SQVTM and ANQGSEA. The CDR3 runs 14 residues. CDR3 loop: CSVAEDRRNTEVFF. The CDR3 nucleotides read TGCAGCGTTGCTGAGGACCGACGGAACACTGAAGTTTTCTTT. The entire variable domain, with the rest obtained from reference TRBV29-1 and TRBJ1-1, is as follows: SAVISQKPSRDICQRGTSLTIQCQVDSQVTMMFWYRQQPGQSLTLIATANQGSEATYESGFVIDKFPISRPNLTFSTLTVSNMSPEDSSIYLCSVAEDRRNTEVFFGQGTRLTVV.

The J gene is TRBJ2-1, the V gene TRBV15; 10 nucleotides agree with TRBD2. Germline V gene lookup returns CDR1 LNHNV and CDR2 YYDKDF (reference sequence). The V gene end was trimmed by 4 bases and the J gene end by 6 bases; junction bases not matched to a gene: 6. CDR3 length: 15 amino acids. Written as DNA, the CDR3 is TGTGCCACCAGCAAGGGGACTAGCGTTGGCAATGAGCAGTTCTTC. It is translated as CATSKGTSVGNEQFF. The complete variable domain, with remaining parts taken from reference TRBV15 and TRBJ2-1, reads DAMVIQNPRYQVTQFGKPVTLSCSQTLNHNVMYWYQQKSSQAPKLLFHYYDKDFNNEADTPDNFQSRRPNTSFCFLDIRSPGLGDTAMYLCATSKGTSVGNEQFFGPGTRLTVL.

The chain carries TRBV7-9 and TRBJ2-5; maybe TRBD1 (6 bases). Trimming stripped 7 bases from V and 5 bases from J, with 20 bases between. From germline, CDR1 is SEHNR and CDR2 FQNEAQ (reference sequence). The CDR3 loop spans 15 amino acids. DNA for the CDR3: TGTGCCAGCACCCTAGACAGGAGTGTGCAGGAGACCCAGTACTTC. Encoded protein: CASTLDRSVQETQYF.

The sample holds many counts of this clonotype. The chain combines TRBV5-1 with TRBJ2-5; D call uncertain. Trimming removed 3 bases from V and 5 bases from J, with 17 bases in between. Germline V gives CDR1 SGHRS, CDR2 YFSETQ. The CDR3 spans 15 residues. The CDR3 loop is CASSSDGLQVETQYF. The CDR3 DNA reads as TGCGCCAGCAGCTCGGACGGCCTCCAGGTGGAGACCCAGTACTTC.